Listed below are T cell receptor beta chains from one sample, sequenced in a study of shared clonotypes between healthy human individuals. Only in-frame clones appear in the TCRdb table, and some are missing; sequencing was by immunoSEQ multiplex PCR. The sample records about 1 million clones, 65% to 75% being singletons. The sequenced sample was memory CD4+ T cells sorted from blood. The receptor source for this set is a man aged 18-30 years in good health. Both conserved end residues are part of each CDR3. Each record gives: V gene, CDR3 protein.

>TRBV28
CASATTADGEKLFF
>TRBV4-1
CASSRDTAETQYF
>TRBV11-2
CASSLATFGIYF
>TRBV6-6
CASSYVAGDKAFF
>TRBV10-3
CAISGGGETQYF
>TRBV2
CASSPLKTQYF
>TRBV19
CASSIGTGQVKDEQFF
>TRBV5-1
CASSLGRTGGTDTQYF
>TRBV5-4
CASSLRTSLEQFF
>TRBV30
CAWSSVGAGGYTF
>TRBV12-5
CASGLADTGSRTDTQYF
>TRBV28
CASSSWGSSPGGELFF
>TRBV7-9
CASSSGGGNTEAFF
>TRBV6-5
CASTQTQGARGYTF
>TRBV2
CAGNGLADSYNEQFF
>TRBV6-1
CASSLNNEQFF
>TRBV5-1
CASSPTGDSGNTIYF
>TRBV11-2
CASSQGAGANVLTF
>TRBV28
CASKGERFNEKLFF
>TRBV5-1
CASSLGSTSGRDHEQYF
>TRBV20-1
CSGTGNEQFF
>TRBV30
CAWTTGIELFF
>TRBV5-4
CASSAAGPHMEAFF
>TRBV10-3
CAVASTDTQYF
>TRBV5-6
CASSNGLASKVADTQYF
>TRBV21-1
CASRNRRPKSSYNSPLHF
>TRBV6-1
CASSEVISSGNTIYF
>TRBV5-1
CASSQRGQGETQYF
>TRBV6-1
CASSEKRGSGGAREQYF
>TRBV6-4
CASGQPQHF
>TRBV2
CASSAFLGTDTQYF
>TRBV29-1
CSVESVTNTGELFF
>TRBV29-1
CSSGLSYNEQFF
>TRBV18
CASSPPMAGGRGDTQYF
>TRBV9
CASGDTNYGYTF
>TRBV6-6
CASSRVQGSGRNIQYF
>TRBV19
CASSIVYNEQFF
>TRBV5-1
CASSLEGDRGQTQYF
>TRBV5-1
CASSLLGGEAFF
>TRBV6-5
CASSYSNRGLYEQYF
>TRBV7-3
CASSLLAGGTDTQYF
>TRBV7-9
CASSPETGGYSPLHF
>TRBV10-3
CAISAGTDDEQYF
>TRBV5-1
CASSSRLDDSYNSPLHF
>TRBV18
CASSPLTGDTEAFF
>TRBV2
CASSEWTAQETQYF
>TRBV14
CASSRYLQQNPYEQYF
>TRBV2
CASRPGENTGELFF
>TRBV30
CAWKTGTYEQYF
>TRBV27
CASSLSDGLAQHF
>TRBV10-3
CAISSPSSSYEQYF
>TRBV7-3
CASSPVVAAEAFF
>TRBV6-6
CASSQGDRGQPPLHF
>TRBV6-6
CASTWTADNSPLHF
>TRBV28
CASNRQGYNEQYF